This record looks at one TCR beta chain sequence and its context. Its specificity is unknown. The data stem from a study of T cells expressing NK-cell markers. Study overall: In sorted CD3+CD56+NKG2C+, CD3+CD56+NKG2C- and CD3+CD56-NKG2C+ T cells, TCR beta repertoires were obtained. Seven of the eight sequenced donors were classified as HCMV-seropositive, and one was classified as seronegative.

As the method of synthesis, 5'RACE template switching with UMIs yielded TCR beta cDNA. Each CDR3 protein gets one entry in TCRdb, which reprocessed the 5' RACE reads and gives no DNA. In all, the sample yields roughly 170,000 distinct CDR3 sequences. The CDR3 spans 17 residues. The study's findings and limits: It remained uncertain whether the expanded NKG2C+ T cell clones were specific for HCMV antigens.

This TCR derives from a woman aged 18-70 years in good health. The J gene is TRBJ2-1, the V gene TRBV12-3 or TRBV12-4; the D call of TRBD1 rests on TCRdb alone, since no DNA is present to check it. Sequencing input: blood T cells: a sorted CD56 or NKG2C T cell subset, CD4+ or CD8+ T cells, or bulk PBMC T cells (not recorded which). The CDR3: CASSPSPGQGIYNEQFF.